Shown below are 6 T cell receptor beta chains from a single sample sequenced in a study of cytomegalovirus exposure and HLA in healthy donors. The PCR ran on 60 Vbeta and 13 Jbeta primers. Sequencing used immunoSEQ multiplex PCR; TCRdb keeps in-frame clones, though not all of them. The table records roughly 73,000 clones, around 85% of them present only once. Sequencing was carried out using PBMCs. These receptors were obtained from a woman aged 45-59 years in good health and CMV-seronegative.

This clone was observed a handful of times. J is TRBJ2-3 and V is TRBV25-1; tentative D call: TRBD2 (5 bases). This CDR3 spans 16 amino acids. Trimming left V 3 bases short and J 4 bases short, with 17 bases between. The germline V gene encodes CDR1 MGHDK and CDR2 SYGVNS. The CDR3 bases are TGTGCCAGCAGTGAGGGATTCCTAGACGGGGCAGATACGCAGTATTTT. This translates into CASSEGFLDGADTQYF.

The CDR3 DNA reads as TGTGCCAGCAGTCCCTACCAGACAGAGAACACTGAAGCTTTCTTT. It specifies CASSPYQTENTEAFF. The chain couples TRBV27 to TRBJ1-1; D might be TRBD1 (5 bases). Trimming shortened V by 5 bases and J by 1 base, and 14 bases separated the two germline ends. Germline V gene data show CDR1 as MNHEY and CDR2 as SMNVEV (reference sequence). The CDR3 has 15 residues.

Here the CDR3 DNA reads TGTGCCAGCAGCACGCGGGGGGGCGGGGAGCTGTTTTTT. It is translated as CASSTRGGGELFF. The chain joins TRBV9 to TRBJ2-2, with TRBD2 matching 9 bases. Germline V gene sequence: CDR1 SGDLS, CDR2 YYNGEE. The CDR3 runs 13 residues. V lost 4 bases to trimming and J lost 7 bases; unmatched junction nucleotides: 2.

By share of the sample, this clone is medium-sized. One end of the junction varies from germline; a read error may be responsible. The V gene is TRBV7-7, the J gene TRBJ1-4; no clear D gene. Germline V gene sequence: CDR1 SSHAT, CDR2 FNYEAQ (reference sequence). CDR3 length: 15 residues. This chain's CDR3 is CASSLCGHSNEKLFF. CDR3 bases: TGTGCTAGCAGCTTATGTGGCCATTCTAATGAAAAACTGTTTTTT.

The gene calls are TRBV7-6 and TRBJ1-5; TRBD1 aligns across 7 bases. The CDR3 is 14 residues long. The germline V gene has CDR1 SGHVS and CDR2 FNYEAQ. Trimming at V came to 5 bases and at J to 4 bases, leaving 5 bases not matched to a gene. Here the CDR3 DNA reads TGTGCCAGCAGCCAAACAGGGGTGAATCAGCCCCAGCATTTT. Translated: CASSQTGVNQPQHF.

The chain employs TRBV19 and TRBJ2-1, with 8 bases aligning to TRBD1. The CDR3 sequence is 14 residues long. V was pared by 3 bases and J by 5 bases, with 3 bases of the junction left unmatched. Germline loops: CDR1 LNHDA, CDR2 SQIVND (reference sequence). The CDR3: CASSIQGAHNEQFF. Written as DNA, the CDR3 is TGTGCCAGTAGTATCCAGGGGGCACACAATGAGCAGTTCTTC.